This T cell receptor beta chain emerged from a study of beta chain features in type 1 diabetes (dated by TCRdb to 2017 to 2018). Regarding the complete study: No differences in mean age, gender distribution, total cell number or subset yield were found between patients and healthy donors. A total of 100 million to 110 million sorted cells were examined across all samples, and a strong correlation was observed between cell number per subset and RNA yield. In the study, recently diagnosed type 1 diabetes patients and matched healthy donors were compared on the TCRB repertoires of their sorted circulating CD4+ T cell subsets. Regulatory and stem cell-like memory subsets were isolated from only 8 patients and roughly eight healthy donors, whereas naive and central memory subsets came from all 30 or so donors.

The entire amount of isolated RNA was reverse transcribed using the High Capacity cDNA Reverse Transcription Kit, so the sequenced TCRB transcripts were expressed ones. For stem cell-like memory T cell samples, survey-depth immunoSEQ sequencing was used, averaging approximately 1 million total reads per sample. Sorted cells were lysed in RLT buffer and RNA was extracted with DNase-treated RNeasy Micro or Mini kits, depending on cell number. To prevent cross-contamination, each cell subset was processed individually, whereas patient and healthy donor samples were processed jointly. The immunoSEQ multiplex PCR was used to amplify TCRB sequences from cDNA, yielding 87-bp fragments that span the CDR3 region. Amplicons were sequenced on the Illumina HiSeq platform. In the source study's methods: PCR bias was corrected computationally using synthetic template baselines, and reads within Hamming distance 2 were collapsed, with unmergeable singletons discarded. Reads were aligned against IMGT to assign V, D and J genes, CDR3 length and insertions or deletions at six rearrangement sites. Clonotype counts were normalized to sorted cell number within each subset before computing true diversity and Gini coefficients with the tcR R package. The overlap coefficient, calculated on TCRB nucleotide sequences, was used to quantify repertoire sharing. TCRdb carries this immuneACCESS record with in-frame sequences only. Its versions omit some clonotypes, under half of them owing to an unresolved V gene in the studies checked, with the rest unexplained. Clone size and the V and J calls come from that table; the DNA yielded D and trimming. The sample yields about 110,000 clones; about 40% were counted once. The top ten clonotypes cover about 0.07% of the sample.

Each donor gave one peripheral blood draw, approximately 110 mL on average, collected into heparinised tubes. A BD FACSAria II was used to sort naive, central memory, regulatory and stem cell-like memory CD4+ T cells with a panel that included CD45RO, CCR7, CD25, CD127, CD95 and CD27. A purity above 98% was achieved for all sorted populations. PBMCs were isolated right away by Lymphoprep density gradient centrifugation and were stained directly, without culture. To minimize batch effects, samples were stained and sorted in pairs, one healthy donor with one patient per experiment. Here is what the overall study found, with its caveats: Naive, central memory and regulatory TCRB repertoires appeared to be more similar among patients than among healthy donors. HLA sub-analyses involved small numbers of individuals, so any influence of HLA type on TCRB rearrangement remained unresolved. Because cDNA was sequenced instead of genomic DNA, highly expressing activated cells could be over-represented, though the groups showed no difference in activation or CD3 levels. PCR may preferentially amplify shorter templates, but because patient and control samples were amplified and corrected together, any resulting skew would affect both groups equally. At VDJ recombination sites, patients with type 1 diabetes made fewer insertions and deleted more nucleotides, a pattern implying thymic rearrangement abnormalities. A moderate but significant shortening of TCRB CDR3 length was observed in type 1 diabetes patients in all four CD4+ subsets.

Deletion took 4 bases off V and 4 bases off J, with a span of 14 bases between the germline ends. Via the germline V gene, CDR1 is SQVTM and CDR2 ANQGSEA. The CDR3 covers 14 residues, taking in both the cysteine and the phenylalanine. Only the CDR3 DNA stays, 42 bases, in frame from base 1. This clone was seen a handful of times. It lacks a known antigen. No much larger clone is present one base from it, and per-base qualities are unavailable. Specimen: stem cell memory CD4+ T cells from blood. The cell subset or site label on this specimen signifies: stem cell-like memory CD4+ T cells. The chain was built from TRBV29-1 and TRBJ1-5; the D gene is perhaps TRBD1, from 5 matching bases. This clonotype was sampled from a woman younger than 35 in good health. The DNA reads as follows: TGCAGCGTTGCGGAGGGACGGGCAAATCAGCCCCAGCATTTT. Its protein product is CSVAEGRANQPQHF.